The rows below give T cell receptor beta chains drawn from one sample of a study of blood T cell repertoires in COVID-19. Produced via immunoSEQ multiplex PCR; TCRdb's table is partial and in-frame only. Here the sample spans around 100,000 clones, approximately 85% being singletons. The sequencing sample was made of peripheral blood. The receptors originated from a man aged 35-49 years with acute or convalescent COVID-19. CDR3s include the opening cysteine and the closing phenylalanine or tryptophan. The order of the fields is V gene, J gene, D gene, clone size, CDR3 DNA, CDR3 protein. D genes are given only for firm matches. Rows may omit the clone size; those that give it use once, few, many or a size class.

TRBV5-4	TRBJ2-7	TRBD2	NA	TGTGCCAGCAGCTGGGGGACTAACTACGAGCAGTACTTC	CASSWGTNYEQYF
TRBV19	TRBJ2-1	TRBD2	once	TGTGCCAGTAGTACCCCGAACGGCGGACTAGCGGGGCGATACGGGGAGCAGTTCTTC	CASSTPNGGLAGRYGEQFF
TRBV10-3	TRBJ2-3	TRBD1	NA	TGTGCCACCCTAAGTGGACAGGGGAAACGATCGGAAGATACGCAGTATTTT	CATLSGQGKRSEDTQYF
TRBV23-1	TRBJ2-3	TRBD1	NA	TGCGCCAGCAGTCAATCTACAGGACAGGACCCAGATACGCAGTATTTT	CASSQSTGQDPDTQYF
TRBV5-5	TRBJ1-3	NA	NA	TGTGCCAGCAGCTTGCCGTCTGGAAACACCATATATTTT	CASSLPSGNTIYF
TRBV20-1	TRBJ2-7	TRBD2	NA	TGCAGTGCTAGTGGTGACAACTACTTAGCGGGAGGAACCTACGAGCAGTACTTC	CSASGDNYLAGGTYEQYF
TRBV6-5	TRBJ1-2	NA	NA	TGTGCCAGCAGTTCTGTCCTCTATGGCTACACCTTC	CASSSVLYGYTF
TRBV7-2	TRBJ2-1	TRBD2	NA	TGTGCCAGCAGCCGTAGCGGGGGGGCCGGGAATGAGCAGTTCTTC	CASSRSGGAGNEQFF
TRBV5-6	TRBJ2-1	NA	once	TGTGCCAGCAGCTTGACGCGTGAGCAGTTCTTC	CASSLTREQFF
TRBV15	TRBJ2-1	TRBD1	NA	TGTGCCACCAGCAGAGATCTCCGGGACAGCAAAAAGCAGTTCTTC	CATSRDLRDSKKQFF
TRBV4-1	TRBJ1-2	TRBD1	NA	TGCGCCAGCAGCCAAGAACCGTCCGGGACAGGGAGGTTTACCTATGGCTACACCTTC	CASSQEPSGTGRFTYGYTF
TRBV6-5	TRBJ2-1	TRBD1	NA	TGTGCCAGCAGCCCCCCCGGACAGGTTCGGATCGAGCAGTTCTTC	CASSPPGQVRIEQFF
TRBV5-1	TRBJ2-6	NA	NA	TGCGCCAGCAGCTCCAGAGGCTCTGGGGCCAACGTCCTGACTTTC	CASSSRGSGANVLTF
TRBV19	TRBJ1-1	TRBD1	NA	TGTGCCAGTAGTCGGACAGGGAACACTGAAGCTTTCTTT	CASSRTGNTEAFF
TRBV19	TRBJ1-2	NA	NA	TGTGCCAGTAGTATCGACAAGAACTATGGCTACACCTTC	CASSIDKNYGYTF
TRBV2	TRBJ1-5	NA	NA	TGTGCCAGCAGGGCAGGGACAAACCGCAATCAGCCCCAGCATTTT	CASRAGTNRNQPQHF
TRBV9	TRBJ2-1	NA	NA	TGTGCCAGCAGCGTAGAGGGCGGGGCCTACAATGAGCAGTTCTTC	CASSVEGGAYNEQFF
TRBV12-3/TRBV12-4	TRBJ2-3	NA	NA	TGTGCCAGCAGTTTCAGGGCAGATACGCAGTATTTT	CASSFRADTQYF
TRBV2	TRBJ2-1	TRBD2	NA	TGTGCCATAGTACCGGGACTAGCGGGAAAAAAGGCCTACAATGAGCAGTTCTTC	CAIVPGLAGKKAYNEQFF
TRBV30	TRBJ2-2	TRBD2	NA	TGTGCCTGGAGTGCAGGGACTAGCGCCCCTGGGGAGCTGTTTTTT	CAWSAGTSAPGELFF
TRBV10-2	TRBJ2-2	TRBD2	once	TGCGCCAGCAGATTTAGCGGGGGGGCTAACGGGGAGCTGTTTTTT	CASRFSGGANGELFF
TRBV6-6	TRBJ2-4	NA	NA	TGTGCCAGCATGGCGGGATATATTCAGTACTTC	CASMAGYIQYF
TRBV3-1/TRBV3-2	TRBJ2-2	TRBD2	NA	TGTGCCAGCAGCCCCTGGGGGAGGGTCAACGCCGGGGAGCTGTTTTTT	CASSPWGRVNAGELFF
TRBV5-4	TRBJ2-5	NA	NA	TGTGCCAGCAGCTTGGGCGCGGGGGCTCTACAAGAGACCCAGTACTTC	CASSLGAGALQETQYF
TRBV6-5	TRBJ1-6	NA	NA	TGTGCCAGCAGAACCGGGACACAGAATTCACCCCTCCACTTT	CASRTGTQNSPLHF
TRBV7-2	TRBJ2-3	NA	NA	TGTGCCAGCAGCTTACAAACTAGCACAGATACGCAGTATTTT	CASSLQTSTDTQYF
TRBV28	TRBJ1-2	TRBD1	NA	TGTGCCAGCAGGTGGACAGGCGCTAACTATGGCTACACCTTC	CASRWTGANYGYTF
TRBV18	TRBJ1-4	NA	NA	TGTGCCAGCTCACCCCTCAGGGATGAAAAACTGTTTTTT	CASSPLRDEKLFF
TRBV3-1/TRBV3-2	TRBJ2-7	TRBD2	NA	TGTGCCAGCAGCGTTAGCGGGGGGAACTCCTACGAGCAGTACTTC	CASSVSGGNSYEQYF
TRBV30	TRBJ2-7	TRBD1	once	TGTGCCTGGGGGACAGGGGGCTCGGAGCAGTACTTC	CAWGTGGSEQYF
TRBV10-2	TRBJ2-2	TRBD2	NA	TGCGCCACCGAGACAGCGGGAAACACCGGGGAGCTGTTTTTT	CATETAGNTGELFF
TRBV19	TRBJ1-6	TRBD1	NA	TGTGCCAGTAGCGGAACAGGGGGCCTTTCCTATAATTCACCCCTCCACTTT	CASSGTGGLSYNSPLHF
TRBV5-6	TRBJ2-7	NA	NA	TGTGCCAGCAGCACACAAGTGGGCCTGGCCTACGAGCAGTACTTC	CASSTQVGLAYEQYF
TRBV28	TRBJ2-3	NA	NA	TGTGCTCTCGGGACACAGAGCACAGATACGCAGTATTTT	CALGTQSTDTQYF
TRBV28	TRBJ2-1	NA	NA	TGTGCCAGCAGCACTCGAGCATCCTACAATGAGCAGTTCTTC	CASSTRASYNEQFF
TRBV19	TRBJ2-7	TRBD1	NA	TGTGCCAGTAATTACAGGGGAAAGCCCTACGAGCAGTACTTC	CASNYRGKPYEQYF
TRBV6-4	TRBJ1-1	NA	NA	TGTGCCAGCCCAAACCATCCCCAACCGGGACACCCGAACACTGAAGCTTTCTTT	CASPNHPQPGHPNTEAFF
TRBV29-1	TRBJ2-2	TRBD2	NA	TGCAGCGTAGGCCGTTTCGCGGGAGAACGGGGGGAGCTGTTTTTT	CSVGRFAGERGELFF
TRBV6-2/TRBV6-3	TRBJ2-2	NA	NA	TGTGCCAGCAGTCCATACGTCGACAGAACCGGGGAGCTGTTTTTT	CASSPYVDRTGELFF
TRBV21-1	TRBJ2-1	NA	NA	TGTGCCAGCAGCCCTCATCAGGAGGGACAGGGTGGTCTTAGGTCCTACAATGAGCAGTTCTTC	CASSPHQEGQGGLRSYNEQFF
TRBV27	TRBJ1-2	NA	NA	TGTGCCAGCAGTTCACAGCGGTCGTATGGCTACACCTTC	CASSSQRSYGYTF
TRBV10-3	TRBJ2-7	TRBD1	NA	TGTGCCATCAGTGATCGGAAACAGGGGACCTACGAGCAGTACTTC	CAISDRKQGTYEQYF
TRBV4-3	TRBJ1-4	NA	NA	TGCGCCAGCAGCCAAGTCATGGGCCCTAATGAAAAACTGTTTTTT	CASSQVMGPNEKLFF
TRBV5-5	TRBJ2-7	TRBD1	NA	TGTGCCAGCAGCTCCAGGGGGTGGGGCGAGCAGTACTTC	CASSSRGWGEQYF
TRBV7-6	TRBJ1-1	NA	NA	TGTGCCACCCGACCACCGGGGAACACTGAAGCTTTCTTT	CATRPPGNTEAFF
TRBV29-1	TRBJ1-6	NA	NA	TGCAGAAGCCCGAAAAATCATTCACCCCTCCACTTT	CRSPKNHSPLHF
TRBV7-9	TRBJ1-1	TRBD1	NA	TGTGCCAGCAGCCCACCGGGACAGATGAACACTGAAGCTTTCTTT	CASSPPGQMNTEAFF